Listed below are T cell receptor beta chains from one sample, sequenced in a study of cytotoxic CD8 clonotypes in ibrutinib-treated CLL. Sequenced by immunoSEQ multiplex PCR; TCRdb stores in-frame clones only, minus some. Of 250,000 to 350,000 clones in the sample, approximately 76% are singletons; the top ten hold 5.6%. This specimen consisted of PBMCs, obtained at disease progression, from a patient treated with ibrutinib. Receptors were obtained from a human donor with chronic lymphocytic leukemia. CDR3s include the opening cysteine and the closing phenylalanine or tryptophan. D genes are given only for firm matches. Where a row states a size, it is once, few, many or the class of an expanded clone; other rows omit it.

d_gene	v_gene	abundance	len	j_gene	CDR3aa	CDR3nt
-	TRBV18	-	14	TRBJ2-1	CASSAPGAVNEQFF	TGTGCCAGCTCAGCCCCTGGGGCGGTAAATGAGCAGTTCTTC
-	TRBV7-2	-	12	TRBJ2-7	CASNLNTGEQYF	TGTGCCAGCAACCTAAACACCGGCGAGCAGTACTTC
TRBD1	TRBV6-6	-	15	TRBJ1-1	CASSYYGQGGTEAFF	TGTGCCAGCAGTTACTACGGACAGGGGGGGACTGAAGCTTTCTTT
TRBD2	TRBV27	-	14	TRBJ2-3	CASSSGRTADTQYF	TGTGCCAGCAGTAGCGGGAGGACCGCAGATACGCAGTATTTT
-	TRBV7-6	-	16	TRBJ2-1	CASSLEGLGSSNEQFF	TGTGCCAGCAGCTTAGAAGGTCTGGGTAGTAGCAATGAGCAGTTCTTC
-	TRBV18	-	15	TRBJ2-3	CASYAEGGGTDTQYF	TGTGCCAGCTATGCGGAGGGGGGCGGCACAGATACGCAGTATTTT
TRBD1	TRBV2	-	16	TRBJ1-5	CASSALGQGSNQPQHF	TGTGCCAGCAGCGCTTTGGGACAGGGCAGCAATCAGCCCCAGCATTTT
-	TRBV29-1	-	14	TRBJ1-5	CSVAGTSEGQPQHF	TGCAGCGTAGCCGGGACCTCGGAAGGGCAGCCCCAGCATTTT
TRBD2	TRBV7-6	-	17	TRBJ2-3	CASSPGYGEGWTDTQYF	TGTGCCAGCAGCCCTGGGTACGGGGAGGGTTGGACAGATACGCAGTATTTT
TRBD1	TRBV4-1	-	16	TRBJ2-5	CASSQVEQGVQETQYF	TGCGCCAGCAGCCAAGTCGAGCAGGGGGTACAAGAGACCCAGTACTTC
-	TRBV5-1	-	13	TRBJ1-1	CASREGRNTEAFF	TGCGCCAGCAGGGAGGGGCGAAACACTGAAGCTTTCTTT
-	TRBV7-7	-	13	TRBJ2-1	CASSLRGDNEQFF	TGTGCCAGCAGCTTAAGAGGGGACAATGAGCAGTTCTTC
TRBD1	TRBV10-3	-	18	TRBJ2-3	CAISGPTLTGGITDTQYF	TGTGCCATCAGTGGGCCTACCCTGACAGGGGGCATCACAGATACGCAGTATTTT
-	TRBV7-3	few	13	TRBJ1-2	CASSPGGGYGYTF	TGTGCCAGCAGCCCGGGGGGAGGCTATGGCTACACCTTC
TRBD2	TRBV9	once	18	TRBJ2-7	CASSVEPIAGGSPYEQYF	TGTGCCAGCAGCGTAGAGCCAATAGCGGGAGGTTCCCCATACGAGCAGTACTTC
-	TRBV18	few	14	TRBJ1-2	CASSPRDTRYGYTF	TGTGCCAGCTCACCACGGGACACCCGCTATGGCTACACCTTC
-	TRBV7-9	-	15	TRBJ2-5	CASSPPGTPEETQYF	TGTGCCAGCAGCCCTCCCGGGACTCCTGAAGAGACCCAGTACTTC
-	TRBV6-1	-	11	TRBJ2-7	CASNRVYEQYF	TGTGCCAGCAACCGAGTCTACGAGCAGTACTTC
TRBD2	TRBV4-1	-	16	TRBJ2-5	CASSQDLTSGGETQYF	TGCGCCAGCAGCCAAGACCTGACTAGCGGGGGTGAGACCCAGTACTTC
-	TRBV5-4	-	16	TRBJ1-5	CASSSPTGKCNQPQHF	TGTGCCAGCAGCTCGCCCACCGGCAAGTGCAATCAGCCCCAGCATTTT
-	TRBV28	-	14	TRBJ1-2	CASSPTDRYYGYTF	TGTGCCAGCAGCCCGACCGATCGATACTATGGCTACACCTTC
-	TRBV7-2	-	14	TRBJ1-2	CASSLVQGSGGYTF	TGTGCCAGCAGCTTAGTACAGGGATCTGGCGGCTACACCTTC
TRBD2	TRBV4-1	once	18	TRBJ2-3	CASSLPPRLAGNTDTQYF	TGCGCCAGCAGCCTTCCCCCTCGACTAGCGGGAAACACAGATACGCAGTATTTT
TRBD1	TRBV5-1	-	15	TRBJ1-5	CASSPGQGINQPQHF	TGCGCCAGCAGCCCGGGACAGGGGATCAATCAGCCCCAGCATTTT
-	TRBV6-5	-	11	TRBJ2-3	CATMGVDTQYF	TGTGCCACCATGGGGGTGGATACGCAGTATTTT
TRBD1	TRBV4-2	-	16	TRBJ1-2	CASSPRTGPLNYGYTF	TGTGCCAGCAGCCCACGGACAGGGCCACTTAACTATGGCTACACCTTC
-	TRBV6-1	-	13	TRBJ2-7	CAIQTLSSYEQYF	TGTGCCATACAGACCCTGAGCTCCTACGAGCAGTACTTC
-	TRBV2	-	14	TRBJ2-3	CASSSGRGVDTQYF	TGTGCCAGCAGTTCAGGGAGGGGGGTAGATACGCAGTATTTT
-	TRBV11-2	-	14	TRBJ1-1	CAITSKGMNTEAFF	TGTGCCATCACTAGTAAGGGAATGAACACTGAAGCTTTCTTT
-	TRBV5-1	-	15	TRBJ1-4	CASTPDGRFGEKLFF	TGCGCCAGCACCCCCGACGGGAGGTTTGGTGAAAAACTGTTTTTT
-	TRBV11-2	-	15	TRBJ1-4	CASSFRRTTNEKLFF	TGTGCCAGCAGCTTCCGTCGGACCACAAATGAAAAACTGTTTTTT
-	TRBV27	-	15	TRBJ2-3	CASSLQGIGTDTQYF	TGTGCCAGCAGTTTGCAGGGTATTGGCACAGATACGCAGTATTTT
-	TRBV15	-	12	TRBJ2-7	CATSRDFLEQYF	TGTGCCACCAGCAGAGATTTCCTTGAGCAGTACTTC
TRBD2	TRBV6-5	-	15	TRBJ2-2	CASSLAGVGTGELFF	TGTGCCAGCAGCTTAGCGGGGGTTGGCACCGGGGAGCTGTTTTTT
-	TRBV9	-	14	TRBJ1-1	CASSVDRGSTEAFF	TGTGCCAGCAGCGTAGATCGGGGCTCCACTGAAGCTTTCTTT
TRBD2	TRBV7-2	-	15	TRBJ2-7	CASSFRPGLGIEQYF	TGTGCCAGCAGCTTTCGCCCGGGACTAGGGATCGAGCAGTACTTC
-	TRBV28	-	17	TRBJ1-2	CASGGDGTRKLLYGYTF	TGTGCCAGCGGGGGGGACGGGACCCGGAAACTTCTATATGGCTACACCTTC
-	TRBV5-4	few	12	TRBJ1-3	CASSRKEGAIYF	TGTGCCAGCAGCAGGAAGGAGGGTGCCATATATTTT
TRBD1	TRBV29-1	-	14	TRBJ2-7	CSGLGAGGPYEQYF	TGCAGCGGCCTCGGTGCAGGGGGACCTTACGAGCAGTACTTC